The 31 T cell receptor beta chains reported below all come from one sample, sequenced in a study of Graves' ophthalmopathy and Graves' hyperthyroidism. RNA transcripts yielded amplified TCR beta CDR3 regions. Second-round multiplex PCR followed a first-round RT-PCR using HTBI primers. TCRdb redid the calling of the multiplex PCR reads with MiXCR, one entry per CDR3 protein. The sample lists around 1,200,000 distinct CDR3 sequences, about 38% occurring once. The sequencing sample was made of peripheral blood or thyroid tissue (not recorded which). The receptors here all came from an adult man with Graves' hyperthyroidism.

Notes on this clonotype: A read error is possible here, since a much larger clone lies one base away. The chain uses TRBV7-9 and TRBJ2-7, with 7 bases fitting TRBD2. This CDR3 contains 13 residues. CDR1 and CDR2 (germline): SEHNR, FQNEAQ (reference sequence). CDR3 sequence (DNA): TGTGCCAGCAGCACCCCCGGGGACTACGAGCAGCACTTC. It yields the protein CASSTPGDYEQHF.

The chain combines TRBV7-9 with TRBJ2-7, with 13 bases identical to TRBD2. This CDR3 contains 16 residues. V dropped 1 base and J dropped 6; count of bases not matched to a gene: 6. Germline assignment: CDR1 SEHNR and CDR2 FQNEAQ (reference sequence). The CDR3 region is CASSLGTSGSLFEQYF. The CDR3 DNA sequence: TGTGCCAGCAGCTTAGGGACTAGCGGGAGTCTTTTCGAGCAGTACTTC.

This clonotype was seen a few times. The V and J genes are TRBV20-1 and TRBJ2-2, with 13 bases matching TRBD2. The CDR3 sequence is 19 residues long. Germline V lookup: CDR1 DFQATT, CDR2 SNEGSKA (reference sequence). Trimming took 3 bases from V and 2 from J; bases not matched to a gene: 12. Written as DNA, the CDR3 is TGCAGTGCTAGTATGGCCGTAGGGACTAGCGGGGTTAACACCGGGGAGCTGTTTTTT. Translating gives CSASMAVGTSGVNTGELFF.

In this sample, this clonotype turned up many times. This chain connects TRBV6-5 to TRBJ2-7; unclear D gene. Trimming stripped 7 bases from V and 5 bases from J, with 12 bases between. CDR1 is MNHEY and CDR2 is SVGAGI in the germline V gene. This CDR3 is 12 amino acids long. The DNA of the CDR3 is TGTGCCAGCACCTCAACCTTAAACGAGCAGTACTTC. The encoded protein is CASTSTLNEQYF.

The chain is built from TRBV20-1 and TRBJ1-5; 8 nucleotides agree with TRBD1. J lost 5 bases, V lost 1 base, and 4 bases had no gene match. This CDR3 has 14 residues. Germline CDR1 reads DFQATT; CDR2 reads SNEGSKA (reference sequence). The CDR3 DNA sequence: TGCAGTGCTAGAGCCGGACAGGGTTATCAGCCCCAGCATTTT. Translation: CSARAGQGYQPQHF.

This clonotype was seen more than once but under ten times. The rearrangement links TRBV7-3 to TRBJ2-3; TRBD1 matches at 9 bases. The CDR3 is 17 amino acids. The germline CDR1 and CDR2 sequences are SGHTA and FQGTGA. V gave up 6 bases and J gave up 2 bases; unmatched junction bases: 12. The CDR3 DNA sequence: TGTGCCAGCAGACCCCGTGGGACAGGGCTCCTCACAGATACGCAGTATTTT. Its protein product is CASRPRGTGLLTDTQYF.

The gene calls are TRBV11-2 and TRBJ2-2; TRBD1 matches 7 bases. After removal of 5 bases from V and 2 bases from J, the junction contained 14 bases not matched to a gene. The CDR3 has 18 residues. Germline V gene data show CDR1 as SGHAT and CDR2 as FQNNGV. The CDR3 DNA reads as TGTGCCAGCAGCGGCCCACTCTACGGGACAGATAACACCGGGGAGCTGTTTTTT. It specifies CASSGPLYGTDNTGELFF.

The sample holds many counts of this clonotype. CDR3: CSVEFIDGPSLKRLFF. As DNA, the CDR3 is TGCAGCGTTGAATTTATTGACGGCCCCTCCCTCAAAAGACTGTTTTTT. The chain is built from TRBV29-1 and TRBJ1-4; D call uncertain. The CDR3 contains 16 residues. V dropped 2 bases and J dropped 13 bases, with 26 bases sitting between them. CDR1 SQVTM and CDR2 ANQGSEA come from the germline V gene.

J is TRBJ2-5 and V is TRBV12-3 or TRBV12-4, with 8 bases fitting TRBD1. This CDR3 is 14 amino acids long. Trimming cost V 5 bases and J 4 bases; bases outside gene matches: 6. The CDR3 here is CASSRQGIGETQYF. The CDR3 nucleotides read TGTGCCAGCAGTCGACAGGGGATCGGAGAGACCCAGTACTTC.

Notes on this clonotype: A read error is possible here, since a much larger clone lies one base away. The chain uses TRBV5-4 and TRBJ1-6; D is possibly TRBD1 (5 bases). Looked up from germline, CDR1 is SGHNT and CDR2 is YYREEE (reference sequence). This CDR3 has 16 residues. Trimming cost V 2 bases and J 5 bases, with 14 bases left between them. The CDR3 loop is CASSFGRAVNNSPLHF. In nucleotides, the CDR3 is TGTGCCAGCAGCTTTGGCAGGGCGGTGAATAATTCACCCCTCCACTTT.

This clonotype was counted between two and nine times. CDR3 amino acids: CASTARDRRTPGGEQYF. The CDR3, as DNA: TGTGCCAGCACGGCCCGGGACCGGCGGACCCCCGGGGGTGAGCAGTACTTC. The rearrangement links TRBV6-5 to TRBJ2-7; a possible D gene is TRBD2 (6 bases). Trimming removed 7 bases from V and 7 bases from J, with 29 bases in between. The CDR3 has 17 amino acids. CDR1 and CDR2 from the germline V gene are MNHEY and SVGAGI.

There are many counts of this clonotype. The chain links TRBV2 to TRBJ1-2; 7 bases are shared with TRBD1. The CDR3 runs 15 residues. The ends lost 7 bases at V and 2 bases at J; junction bases unmatched: 10. Germline CDR1 is SNHLY and CDR2 is FYNNEI. Here the CDR3 DNA reads TGTGCCAGCACTGAGCCGACAGGGACCAACTATGGCTACACCTTC. Translated: CASTEPTGTNYGYTF.

The chain recombines TRBV2 with TRBJ1-1; 9 bases fit TRBD1. With 5 bases clipped from V and 4 bases from J, the junction kept 14 bases outside the gene matches. Germline CDR1 reads SNHLY; CDR2 reads FYNNEI. The CDR3 loop spans 17 amino acids. This chain's CDR3 is CASSRVWTGTGSTEAFF. The CDR3 DNA reads TGTGCCAGCAGTCGAGTATGGACCGGGACAGGGAGCACTGAAGCTTTCTTT.

In regard to this clonotype: A read error may be the cause here, since a much bigger clone is one base away. The CDR3 spells CAISGTWTGGNSPLHF. As DNA, the CDR3 is TGTGCCATCAGTGGGACCTGGACAGGGGGAAATTCACCCCTCCACTTT. V gene TRBV10-3 combines with J gene TRBJ1-6; 10 positions match TRBD1. The V segment lost 4 bases and the J segment 7 bases; nucleotides outside the gene matches: 7. In germline, CDR1 is ENHRY, CDR2 SYGVKD. The CDR3 has 16 amino acids.

The chain employs TRBV29-1 and TRBJ1-1; 11 bases match TRBD1. With V trimmed by 7 bases and J by 13 bases, 11 bases remained unmatched. The CDR3 runs 12 residues. The germline V gene has CDR1 SQVTM and CDR2 ANQGSEA. DNA for the CDR3: TGCAGCGCATATAGCGGGACAGGGGGGCTTTTCTTT. Translation gives CSAYSGTGGLFF.

This clonotype was counted many times. J is TRBJ2-2 and V is TRBV11-3, with 7 bases matching TRBD2. The CDR3 spans 14 residues. From germline, CDR1 is SGHNT and CDR2 YENEEA. V dropped 5 bases and J dropped 6; count of bases not matched to a gene: 6. CDR3 sequence reads: CASSPRTSPGELFF. The CDR3 DNA reads TGTGCCAGCAGCCCCCGGACTAGTCCCGGGGAGCTGTTTTTT.

The gene calls are TRBV5-4 and TRBJ2-5; D may be TRBD2 (6 bases). The CDR3 spans 14 residues. Germline V gene data show CDR1 as SGHNT and CDR2 as YYREEE (reference sequence). Trimming stripped 4 bases from V and 6 bases from J, with 16 bases between. CDR3 DNA sequence: TGTGCCAGCAGCGAAACCCACCGGGGGAAGACCCAGTACTTC. It codes for CASSETHRGKTQYF.

This clonotype was found many times. The chain has TRBV12-3 or TRBV12-4 and TRBJ1-5; D unresolved. The CDR3 loop spans 12 amino acids. Trimming took 6 bases from V and 6 from J, leaving 9 bases between them. The CDR3 region has the DNA TGTGCCAGCAGGGGTGGCGGTCAGCCCCAGCATTTT. This gives the protein CASRGGGQPQHF.

This clonotype was recorded at least ten times. This chain links TRBV15 with TRBJ1-6; no firm D call. The V gene lost 6 bases and the J gene lost 7 bases, with 16 bases spanning the gap. CDR1 is LNHNV, CDR2 YYDKDF, per germline (reference sequence). The CDR3 totals 15 residues. CDR3 in amino acids: CATRLGGAPNSPLHF. The CDR3 nucleotides are TGTGCCACCAGGCTAGGCGGAGCCCCGAATTCACCCCTCCACTTT.

The rearrangement uses TRBV7-3 and TRBJ1-2, with D maybe TRBD1 (5 bases). Germline assignment: CDR1 SGHTA and CDR2 FQGTGA. This CDR3 spans 15 amino acids. Deletions cut 1 base from V and 2 bases from J, with 11 bases between. The CDR3 region has the DNA TGTGCCAGCAGCTTAAGGCGGGACGGCAACTATGGCTACACCTTC. As protein: CASSLRRDGNYGYTF.

This clonotype was detected a few times. This chain links TRBV6-6 with TRBJ2-2; the D is unclear. The V gene lost 7 bases and the J gene lost 3 bases, with 12 bases spanning the gap. This CDR3 region has 14 residues. CDR1 is MNHNY, CDR2 SVGAGI, per germline (reference sequence). CDR3 nucleotide sequence: TGTGCCAGCACAACGGCAGTGGACACCGGGGAGCTGTTTTTT. This codes for CASTTAVDTGELFF.

This sequence joins TRBV10-1 and TRBJ2-6; D remains unclear. V lost 5 bases and J lost 0, with 5 bases in between. The CDR3 contains 14 residues. The germline V gene has CDR1 WNHNN and CDR2 SYGVQD (reference sequence). The CDR3 protein is CASSFFSGANVLTF. CDR3 nucleotides: TGCGCCAGCAGTTTCTTCTCTGGGGCCAACGTCCTGACTTTC.

Note on this clonotype: One base away lies a much larger clone, so this may be a sequencing read error. The V gene is TRBV5-1, the J gene TRBJ1-6, with TRBD1 matching over 10 bases. The CDR3 runs to 15 residues. The V gene's germline CDR1 is SGHRS and CDR2 YFSETQ. CDR3 nucleotides: TGCGCCAGCAGCGACCCGACAGGGGGCTCTTCACCCTTCCACTTT. Its protein is CASSDPTGGSSPFHF.

This clonotype has more than one count but fewer than ten. This sequence joins TRBV7-3 and TRBJ2-7, with a tentative D call TRBD1 (5 bases). V dropped 6 bases and J dropped 1 base, with 16 bases sitting between them. CDR1 and CDR2 from the germline V gene are SGHTA and FQGTGA. This CDR3 has 15 amino acids. For the CDR3, the DNA is TGTGCCAGCAGGCTCAGGACACCGCCATCCTACGAGCAGTACTTC. Translating gives CASRLRTPPSYEQYF. The whole variable domain, remainder taken from reference TRBV7-3 and TRBJ2-7, is GAGVSQTPSNKVTEKGKYVELRCDPISGHTALYWYRQSLGQGPEFLIYFQGTGAADDSGLPNDRFFAVRPEGSVSTLKIQRTERGDSAVYLCASRLRTPPSYEQYFGPGTRLTVT.

This clonotype was observed at least ten times. This chain links TRBV20-1 with TRBJ1-2; D perhaps matches TRBD1 (6 bases). Trimming took 1 base from V and 8 from J, leaving 14 bases between them. In germline, CDR1 is DFQATT, CDR2 SNEGSKA (reference sequence). CDR3 length: 13 amino acids. The CDR3 region has the DNA TGCAGTGCTAGAGGGACGAGGGGGGAGGGCTACACCTTC. This codes for CSARGTRGEGYTF.

About this clonotype itself: This may arise from a read error, as a much more abundant clone is one base away. The rearrangement joins TRBV6-5 to TRBJ1-1; a weak D match, TRBD1 (5 bases). The CDR3 covers 12 residues. Germline V gene data show CDR1 as MNHEY and CDR2 as SVGAGI. CDR3 sequence: CSSSHGGAEAFF. The CDR3 DNA sequence: TGTTCCAGCAGTCACGGGGGGGCTGAAGCTTTCTTT.

J is TRBJ2-7 and V is TRBV20-1, with 7 bases lining up with TRBD1. Germline loops: CDR1 DFQATT, CDR2 SNEGSKA (reference sequence). V was pared by 6 bases and J by 3 bases, with 11 bases of the junction left unmatched. The CDR3 is 14 residues long. The CDR3 DNA reads TGCAGTGCCAGCTTTCGTCGGGACAGCTACGAGCAGTACTTC. This codes for CSASFRRDSYEQYF.

This clonotype was seen a few times. One end of the junction varies from germline; a read error may be responsible. The chain links TRBV10-3 to TRBJ1-6; D may be TRBD1 (6 bases). There are 16 residues in the CDR3. Germline assignment: CDR1 ENHRY and CDR2 SYGVKD. The CDR3 coding sequence is TGTGCCAGCAGTTATCGTCCGGACAGTCACAATTCACCCCTCCACTTT. The encoded protein is CASSYRPDSHNSPLHF.

Many counts were recorded for this clonotype. The CDR3, as DNA: TGCGCCAGCAGCTTGCGTACAGGAGGCAATCAGCCCCAGCATTTT. Its translation: CASSLRTGGNQPQHF. The chain couples TRBV5-1 to TRBJ1-5, with D possibly matching TRBD1 (5 bases). The V gene's germline CDR1 is SGHRS and CDR2 YFSETQ. CDR3 size: 15 residues. Trimming cost V 1 base and J 2 bases, with 10 bases left between them.

In nucleotides, the CDR3 is TGCGCCAGCAGCCAAGATTTCGGGAGGACCGGGGAGCTGTTTTTT. This gives the protein CASSQDFGRTGELFF. The chain carries TRBV4-3 and TRBJ2-2, with 7 bases matching TRBD2. The CDR3 length is 15 residues. J was trimmed by 5 bases and V by 0 bases; bases with no gene match: 3. Germline V gene data show CDR1 as LGHNA and CDR2 as YSLEER.

The CDR3 is CSAPLPGANVLTF. The CDR3 coding sequence is TGCAGTGCTCCCCTACCTGGGGCCAACGTCCTGACTTTC. J is TRBJ2-6 and V is TRBV20-1; no firm D call. Deletions cut 5 bases from V and 2 bases from J, with 7 bases between. The germline gives CDR1 DFQATT, CDR2 SNEGSKA (reference sequence). The CDR3 has 13 residues.